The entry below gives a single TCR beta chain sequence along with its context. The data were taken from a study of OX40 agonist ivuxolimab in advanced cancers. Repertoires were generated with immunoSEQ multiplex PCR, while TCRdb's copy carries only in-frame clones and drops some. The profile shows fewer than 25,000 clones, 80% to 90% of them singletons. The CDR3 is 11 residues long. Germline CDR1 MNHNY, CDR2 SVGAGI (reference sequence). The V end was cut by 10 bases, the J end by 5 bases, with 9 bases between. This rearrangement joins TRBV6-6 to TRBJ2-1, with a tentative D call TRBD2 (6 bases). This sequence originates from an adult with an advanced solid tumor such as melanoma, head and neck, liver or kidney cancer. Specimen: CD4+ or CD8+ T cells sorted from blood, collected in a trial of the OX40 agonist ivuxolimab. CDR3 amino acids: CAIPSDNEQFF. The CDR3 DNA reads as TGTGCCATCCCTAGCGACAATGAGCAGTTCTTC.